This T cell receptor (beta chain) was identified in a study of shared clonotypes between healthy human individuals. The study, taken as a whole, reports: It was observed that about 5% of naive CD4 clonotypes were shared across a few donors. Sampling included only blood; tissue repertoires likely differ.

Researchers reported that CD8 memory united CD45RO+ cells with CCR7-negative CD45RA+ TemRA cells. As originally analysed: In the immunoSEQ data, sequences were junction-only and lacked quality scores, so filtering differed. TCRdb's table, derived via immunoSEQ multiplex PCR, lists solely in-frame clones and lacks some. Clone size and the V and J calls come from that table; the DNA yielded D and trimming. The sample carries roughly 76,000 clones, about 61% recorded once. This clone was detected many times. Its antigen is currently unknown. J was trimmed by 13 bases and V by 4 bases; bases with no gene match: 22. Germline CDR1 SGHVS, CDR2 FNYEAQ. This CDR3 region has 17 residues.

V usage is TRBV7-6 and J usage is TRBJ2-1, with 7 bases identical to TRBD1. The specimen was memory CD8+ T cells sorted from blood. Subset reported: CD45RO+ cells pooled with CCR7-negative TemRA cells. This TCR derives from a man aged 25-45 years in good health. CDR3 protein: CASSSPDRVQFPYDQFF. CDR3 sequence (DNA): TGTGCCAGCAGCTCCCCAGACAGGGTCCAGTTCCCTTACGATCAGTTCTTC.